The source of this T cell receptor (beta chain) is a study of cytomegalovirus exposure and HLA in healthy donors. PCR primers comprised 60 Vbeta and 13 Jbeta primers. Here immunoSEQ multiplex PCR was the method, and the copy in TCRdb shows in-frame clones only, minus some. The repertoire holds more than 150,000 clones, with about 85% as singletons. These donors counted as nominally healthy when sampled, but unrecorded immune exposures were likely. This clone was seen only once. This receptor was taken from a woman younger than 35 in good health and CMV-seronegative. The sample was PBMCs.

This CDR3 is CASSPAVGSSYEQYF. Here the CDR3 DNA reads TGTGCCAGCTCACCAGCCGTAGGGAGCTCCTACGAGCAGTACTTC. The chain links TRBV18 to TRBJ2-7, with D possibly TRBD2 on 5 matching bases. V lost 2 bases to trimming and J lost 0 bases, with 11 bases between them. The CDR3 is made up of 15 amino acids. The V gene's germline CDR1 is KGHSH and CDR2 LQKENI.